This T cell receptor beta chain was profiled in a study of Graves' ophthalmopathy and Graves' hyperthyroidism. RNA transcripts were the template, and TCR beta CDR3 regions were amplified from them. The workflow started with a first-round RT-PCR run with HTBI primers and then moved on to a second-round multiplex PCR. TCRdb ran MiXCR on the multiplex PCR reads and lists one entry per CDR3 protein. Of about 370,000 distinct CDR3 sequences in the sample, around 18% were seen once. Germline V gene lookup returns CDR1 GTSNPN and CDR2 SVGIG (reference sequence). The CDR3 consists of 13 residues. Trimming took 0 bases from V and 5 from J, leaving 11 bases between them. This clonotype came up a few times.

The V call is TRBV30, the J call TRBJ2-7, with D tentatively TRBD1 or TRBD2 (6 bases each). Sequencing input: peripheral blood. The receptor was isolated from a woman aged 18-30 years with Graves' ophthalmopathy. The CDR3 protein is CAWSVGGLDEQYF. Written as DNA, the CDR3 is TGTGCCTGGAGTGTAGGGGGGCTGGACGAGCAGTACTTC.